The rows below give T cell receptor beta chains drawn from one sample of a study of regulatory T cells in long-lasting Graves disease. TCRdb re-analysed the multiplex PCR reads in MiXCR, keeping a single row per CDR3 protein. The profile covers fewer than 550,000 distinct CDR3 sequences, with 20% to 25% appearing a single time and about 6.6% taken by the ten largest. The sample in question was peripheral blood mononuclear cells (PBMCs), obtained when the disease was refractory, from a patient treated with antithyroid drugs. The receptors were gathered from a female donor with Graves disease. CDR3s include the opening cysteine and the closing phenylalanine or tryptophan. D genes are given only for firm matches. Clone size is not always given. Where it is, it says once, few, many or a class for expanded clones.

D	size	V	length	J	CDR3	DNA
-	few	TRBV12-3/TRBV12-4	14	TRBJ2-3	CASSPFEATDTQYF	TGTGCCAGCAGCCCTTTTGAGGCCACAGATACGCAGTATTTT
-	-	TRBV2	16	TRBJ1-6	CASSFDVLSYNSPLHF	TGTGCCAGCAGTTTCGACGTACTCTCCTATAATTCACCCCTCCACTTT
TRBD1	-	TRBV7-3	15	TRBJ2-1	CVSRGGQGTNNEQFF	TGTGTCAGCAGGGGTGGACAGGGGACAAACAATGAGCAGTTCTTC
TRBD1	many	TRBV25-1	15	TRBJ1-1	CASIKDRPMNTEAFF	TGTGCCAGCATCAAGGACAGGCCGATGAACACTGAAGCTTTCTTT
TRBD1	many	TRBV12-3/TRBV12-4	14	TRBJ1-1	CASSLEQGVTEAFF	TGTGCCAGCAGTTTAGAGCAGGGGGTTACTGAAGCTTTCTTT
TRBD1	-	TRBV15	14	TRBJ2-7	CATGRVQGAVEQYF	TGTGCCACCGGCAGAGTACAGGGGGCCGTCGAGCAGTACTTC
-	-	TRBV4-1	13	TRBJ2-7	CASSPSKSYEQYF	TGCGCCAGCAGCCCGAGTAAATCCTACGAGCAGTACTTC
-	-	TRBV6-1	14	TRBJ2-5	CASSSWGGAETQYF	TGTGCCAGCAGCTCTTGGGGGGGCGCGGAGACCCAGTACTTC
-	-	TRBV6-1	14	TRBJ1-5	CASSLSPLNQPQHF	TGTGCCAGCAGTCTCTCCCCTCTAAATCAGCCCCAGCATTTT
TRBD1	many	TRBV28	14	TRBJ2-7	CASRFGQGSYEQYF	TGTGCCAGCAGATTCGGACAGGGCTCCTACGAGCAGTACTTC
TRBD2	-	TRBV7-9	14	TRBJ2-2	CASRSGGGTGELFF	TGTGCCAGCAGAAGCGGGGGGGGCACCGGGGAGCTGTTTTTT
-	few	TRBV4-1	16	TRBJ2-7	CASSQGLQDISYEQYF	TGCGCCAGCAGCCAAGGCCTGCAGGATATTTCCTACGAGCAGTACTTC
-	few	TRBV12-5	17	TRBJ2-5	CASLPSAGGLWGETQYF	TGTGCTAGTCTCCCTTCGGCCGGGGGTCTATGGGGAGAGACCCAGTACTTC
-	many	TRBV6-2/TRBV6-3	15	TRBJ1-1	CASSYSTPGWTEAFF	TGTGCCAGCAGTTACTCGACCCCCGGGTGGACTGAAGCTTTCTTT
-	many	TRBV28	13	TRBJ1-4	CASSLSSGEKLFF	TGTGCCAGCAGTTTATCGTCGGGTGAAAAACTGTTTTTT
TRBD1	-	TRBV24-1	15	TRBJ1-1	CATSDGQDMNTEAFF	TGTGCCACCAGTGACGGACAGGATATGAACACTGAAGCTTTCTTT
-	many	TRBV12-3/TRBV12-4	14	TRBJ1-2	CASSPPGTAYGYTF	TGTGCCAGCAGTCCTCCCGGGACCGCCTATGGCTACACCTTC
-	-	TRBV28	18	TRBJ2-6	CASSLLEGALSGANVLTF	TGTGCCAGCAGTTTATTGGAGGGGGCCCTCTCTGGGGCCAACGTCCTGACTTTC
-	-	TRBV11-2	14	TRBJ2-7	CASSLLNSGQEQYF	TGTGCCAGCAGCTTATTGAATTCGGGGCAAGAGCAGTACTTC
TRBD1	many	TRBV12-5	15	TRBJ2-6	CARGTGGSGANVLTF	TGTGCTCGCGGGACAGGGGGCTCTGGGGCCAACGTCCTGACTTTC
-	many	TRBV2	15	TRBJ1-5	CASSPTGYSNQPQHF	TGTGCCAGCAGTCCTACAGGTTATAGCAATCAGCCCCAGCATTTT
-	few	TRBV5-1	16	TRBJ1-5	CASSLRQTYSNQPQHF	TGCGCCAGCAGCTTGAGGCAGACATATAGCAATCAGCCCCAGCATTTT
TRBD1	many	TRBV2	15	TRBJ2-1	CASRPRGWSHNEQFF	TGTGCCAGCAGACCCAGGGGGTGGTCACACAATGAGCAGTTCTTC
-	many	TRBV20-1	12	TRBJ2-5	CSASDTQETQYF	TGCAGTGCCTCTGACACACAAGAGACCCAGTACTTC
-	-	TRBV5-1	14	TRBJ2-5	CASSVQELKETQYF	TGCGCCAGCAGCGTACAGGAGTTGAAAGAGACCCAGTACTTC
-	many	TRBV28	11	TRBJ2-7	CASPDPYEQYF	TGTGCCAGCCCGGACCCCTACGAGCAGTACTTC
-	-	TRBV30	13	TRBJ1-1	CAWSVRANTEAFF	TGTGCCTGGAGTGTTAGGGCTAACACTGAAGCTTTCTTT
TRBD2	-	TRBV24-1	17	TRBJ2-1	CATSDTLAGGPVDEQFF	TGTGCCACCAGTGACACTCTAGCGGGAGGGCCTGTTGATGAGCAGTTCTTC
-	many	TRBV28	13	TRBJ1-2	CASSEQQNYGYTF	TGTGCCAGCAGTGAACAGCAGAACTATGGCTACACCTTC
-	-	TRBV18	13	TRBJ1-2	CASSQGWSNGYTF	TGTGCCAGCTCTCAGGGATGGTCTAATGGCTACACCTTC
-	-	TRBV4-2	12	TRBJ1-2	CASSQHDGGYTF	TGTGCCAGCAGCCAACACGACGGGGGCTACACCTTC
-	few	TRBV28	14	TRBJ2-7	CASSYGRESYEQYF	TGTGCCAGCAGCTACGGACGGGAATCCTACGAGCAGTACTTC
TRBD1	many	TRBV7-2	16	TRBJ1-2	CASSLLGAGGGYGYTF	TGTGCCAGCAGCTTATTGGGGGCAGGGGGAGGCTATGGCTACACCTTC
-	many	TRBV28	13	TRBJ2-7	CASSLRGLREQYF	TGTGCCAGCAGTTTAAGGGGGTTAAGAGAGCAGTACTTC
-	many	TRBV6-2/TRBV6-3	14	TRBJ1-1	CASSYAQRNTEAFF	TGTGCCAGCAGTTACGCACAGAGGAACACTGAAGCTTTCTTT
-	many	TRBV28	16	TRBJ1-4	CASSPTASASNEKLFF	TGTGCCAGCAGCCCTACGGCCTCAGCATCAAATGAAAAACTGTTTTTT
-	many	TRBV27	13	TRBJ1-2	CASSRSGYYGYTF	TGTGCCAGCAGTAGATCAGGGTACTATGGCTACACCTTC
-	many	TRBV7-9	13	TRBJ1-1	CASSRYVQGEAFF	TGTGCCAGCAGCAGATACGTCCAGGGCGAAGCTTTCTTT
-	many	TRBV20-1	12	TRBJ2-7	CSASPQGSEQYF	TGCAGTGCTAGCCCTCAGGGTTCCGAGCAGTACTTC
TRBD2	many	TRBV6-2/TRBV6-3	15	TRBJ2-7	CASSWGLAAADEQYF	TGTGCCAGCAGTTGGGGACTAGCGGCGGCTGACGAGCAGTACTTC
-	many	TRBV7-3	16	TRBJ2-2	CASSLSHGVNTGELFF	TGTGCCAGCAGCTTAAGTCATGGGGTGAACACCGGGGAGCTGTTTTTT
TRBD2	few	TRBV7-2	14	TRBJ2-7	CASSLSGGIYEQYF	TGTGCCAGCAGCTTAAGCGGGGGGATCTACGAGCAGTACTTC
-	-	TRBV29-1	14	TRBJ2-1	CSVEWVLVGNEQFF	TGCAGCGTTGAATGGGTTCTCGTGGGAAATGAGCAGTTCTTC
-	many	TRBV27	14	TRBJ1-1	CASSLAGRNTEAFF	TGTGCCAGCAGTTTAGCAGGGCGGAACACTGAAGCTTTCTTT
TRBD1	many	TRBV11-1	14	TRBJ2-7	CASSPNRDSYEQYF	TGTGCCAGCAGCCCAAACCGGGACAGCTACGAGCAGTACTTC
TRBD1	many	TRBV6-1	15	TRBJ1-5	CASSAGTVWFQPQHF	TGTGCCAGCAGTGCCGGGACAGTTTGGTTTCAGCCCCAGCATTTT
-	-	TRBV7-8	14	TRBJ2-3	CASSLSSVSDTQYF	TGTGCCAGCAGCTTAAGTTCTGTTTCAGATACGCAGTATTTT
-	few	TRBV7-2	13	TRBJ1-6	CASSLNRDSPLHF	TGTGCCAGCAGCTTAAACAGGGATTCACCCCTCCACTTT
TRBD1	few	TRBV10-3	14	TRBJ2-2	CAITGTGDTGELFF	TGTGCCATCACCGGGACAGGGGACACCGGGGAGCTGTTTTTT
-	many	TRBV12-3/TRBV12-4	11	TRBJ2-5	CASSVRETQYF	TGTGCCAGCAGTGTCCGGGAGACCCAGTACTTC
-	-	TRBV24-1	16	TRBJ2-5	CATSDRTRGRQETQYF	TGTGCCACCAGTGATCGCACCAGGGGACGCCAAGAGACCCAGTACTTC
TRBD1	few	TRBV3-1	14	TRBJ1-1	CASSHPGGNTEAFF	TGTGCCAGCAGCCATCCAGGGGGAAACACTGAAGCTTTCTTT
-	many	TRBV11-2	15	TRBJ2-7	CASSFQRLSPYEQYF	TGTGCCAGCAGCTTCCAGAGGTTGTCTCCTTACGAGCAGTACTTC